The 27 T cell receptor beta chains below all came from one sample that was sequenced in a study of cytomegalovirus exposure and HLA in healthy donors (dated by TCRdb to about 2017). The library was prepared using the immunoSEQ multiplex PCR assay. For the multiplex PCR, a mixture combining 60 forward primers for TCR Vbeta segments and 13 reverse primers for TCR Jbeta segments was used. The clones in this table, taken by TCRdb from immuneACCESS, are in-frame only. Not every clone is retained; where verified, under half of the shortfall comes from an unresolved V gene, and the cause of the rest is unknown. Present in this sample are 150,000 to 180,000 clones, about 80% of which were seen just once. 9.5% to 15% of the sample comes from the top ten. The specimen sequenced was PBMCs. These receptors all come from a man aged 25 to 40 in good health and CMV-seropositive.

The chain employs TRBV28 and TRBJ1-2; D gene unclear. The CDR3 is 16 amino acids. Germline V gene lookup returns CDR1 MDHEN and CDR2 SYDVKM. The germline V and J ends were trimmed by 1 base and 9 bases, with 21 bases remaining between them. DNA for the CDR3: TGTGCCAGCAGTTTATCCATGACAAGGACTTCTATGCGCTACACCTTC. It encodes CASSLSMTRTSMRYTF.

This rearrangement joins TRBV30 to TRBJ1-6; D is possibly TRBD1 (5 bases). V was shortened by 2 bases and J by 10 bases, with 27 bases between the two germline ends. Germline loops: CDR1 GTSNPN, CDR2 SVGIG (reference sequence). The CDR3 has 18 amino acids. CDR3 DNA sequence: TGTGCCTGGAGTCGCGGGACGCTAGGGCCGAATCAGGAATCACCCCTCCACTTT. Translation gives CAWSRGTLGPNQESPLHF.

This sequence joins TRBV27 and TRBJ2-1, with TRBD2 identical over 7 bases. The CDR3 spans 19 residues. Germline lookup yields CDR1 MNHEY and CDR2 SMNVEV (reference sequence). V gave up 5 bases and J gave up 7 bases; unmatched junction bases: 23. CDR3 nucleotides: TGTGCCAGCAGTCCCCGGACACCCCCCGCGGGGGAGGGCCAGAATGAGCAGTTCTTC. It is translated as CASSPRTPPAGEGQNEQFF.

The chain combines TRBV28 with TRBJ2-7, with 10 bases fitting TRBD2. The V and J ends lost 5 bases and 3 bases, in that order; junction bases with no gene match: 7. There are 15 residues in the CDR3. Germline lookup yields CDR1 MDHEN and CDR2 SYDVKM. As DNA, the CDR3 is TGTGCCAGCAGTGCTGAGCGGGAGGGCCGCTACGAGCAGTACTTC. It specifies CASSAEREGRYEQYF.

This clone was detected a few times. The genes are TRBV18 and TRBJ2-7; possibly TRBD1 for D (5 bases). The CDR3 covers 12 residues. The V and J ends lost 2 bases and 5 bases respectively, with 7 bases between them. Germline V CDR1 and CDR2: KGHSH, LQKENI. CDR3 DNA sequence: TGTGCCAGCTCACCAATCAGGGACGAGCAGTACTTC. Protein: CASSPIRDEQYF.

The count of this clone is one. This rearrangement joins TRBV5-1 to TRBJ1-1, with D possibly matching TRBD1 (5 bases). Between the trimmed V and J ends, which lost 5 bases and 1 base, there was a span of 9 bases. This CDR3 is built from 13 residues. Germline V gene sequence: CDR1 SGHRS, CDR2 YFSETQ. The DNA of the CDR3 is TGCGCCAGCAGACTCGGACAGAACACTGAAGCTTTCTTT. Its translation is CASRLGQNTEAFF.

The chain recombines TRBV27 with TRBJ2-7; D is unresolved. CDR3 length: 16 amino acids. V lost 3 bases and J 0 bases, leaving 15 bases between the germline ends. Germline V gene lookup returns CDR1 MNHEY and CDR2 SMNVEV (reference sequence). The CDR3, as DNA: TGTGCCAGCAGTTTTGGGTCTTCCCAGGTCTCCTACGAGCAGTACTTC. It encodes CASSFGSSQVSYEQYF.

The gene calls are TRBV30 and TRBJ2-1; D unresolved. The V gene lost 2 bases and the J gene lost 9 bases, with 14 bases spanning the gap. The CDR3 has 13 amino acids. Germline lookup yields CDR1 GTSNPN and CDR2 SVGIG (reference sequence). The CDR3 bases are TGTGCCTGGAGTAAGCCCCCCCGCGGTGAGCAGTTCTTC. Amino acid sequence: CAWSKPPRGEQFF.

The chain recombines TRBV27 with TRBJ2-3; 12 positions agree with TRBD2. Per the germline V gene, CDR1 is MNHEY and CDR2 is SMNVEV (reference sequence). The CDR3 is made up of 20 amino acids. J was trimmed by 0 bases and V by 1 base; bases with no gene match: 11. The CDR3 spells CASSLCIGLAGGPSTDTQYF. The CDR3 DNA is TGTGCCAGCAGTTTATGTATAGGTCTAGCGGGAGGGCCCAGCACAGATACGCAGTATTTT.

As DNA, the CDR3 is TGTGCCAGCAGCTTATTTCTGGGGGCGAACACTGAAGCTTTCTTT. Protein sequence: CASSLFLGANTEAFF. The V and J genes are TRBV13 and TRBJ1-1; tentative D call: TRBD1 (6 bases). Germline CDR1 PRHDT, CDR2 FYEKMQ (reference sequence). V lost 2 bases, J lost 1 base, and 11 bases lay in between. CDR3 length equals 15 residues.

This chain joins TRBV7-2 and TRBJ2-5; 14 nucleotides align to TRBD2. This CDR3 spans 16 amino acids. V lost 6 bases, J lost 9 bases, and 12 bases stayed unmatched. CDR1 and CDR2 from the germline V gene are SGHTA and FQGNSA. CDR3: CASRPPGLAGDGAQYF. As DNA, the CDR3 is TGTGCCAGCAGACCACCGGGACTAGCGGGAGATGGGGCCCAGTACTTC.

This clone occurred a few times. This chain links TRBV29-1 with TRBJ2-3, with D possibly TRBD2 on 5 matching bases. The germline V and J ends were trimmed by 7 bases and 4 bases, with 18 bases remaining between them. This CDR3 spans 14 amino acids. Germline V gene sequence: CDR1 SQVTM, CDR2 ANQGSEA. The chain's CDR3 is CSAAGSSLPDTQYF. The DNA of the CDR3 is TGCAGCGCCGCGGGCAGTTCGCTCCCAGATACGCAGTATTTT.

The chain employs TRBV27 and TRBJ2-7; perhaps TRBD1 as D (6 bases). Between the trimmed V and J ends, which lost 5 bases and 2 bases, there was a span of 16 bases. The CDR3 length is 15 residues. Germline CDR1 reads MNHEY; CDR2 reads SMNVEV (reference sequence). The CDR3 nucleotides read TGTGCCAGCAGTACCAGACAGGATGTCCCCTACGAGCAGTACTTC. Residues: CASSTRQDVPYEQYF.

This chain connects TRBV4-2 to TRBJ2-1; possible D gene TRBD1, 5 bases. The CDR3 is 13 residues long. V was clipped by 2 bases and J by 8 bases, with 10 bases between them. Germline V gene lookup returns CDR1 LGHNA and CDR2 YNFKEQ. The CDR3 sequence: CASSQQGWDEQFF. The CDR3, as DNA: TGTGCCAGCAGCCAACAGGGTTGGGATGAGCAGTTCTTC.

The chain employs TRBV5-4 and TRBJ2-5; TRBD1 matches at 11 bases. The CDR3 is 16 residues long. Germline CDR1 and CDR2: SGHNT and YYREEE (reference sequence). The V and J ends lost 3 bases and 5 bases, in that order; junction bases with no gene match: 9. CDR3 DNA: TGTGCCAGCAGCTCCAGGACAGGGGGCTCTTGGGAGACCCAGTACTTC. Translated, it gives CASSSRTGGSWETQYF.

This chain joins TRBV2 and TRBJ1-1, with D unresolved. The V gene's germline CDR1 is SNHLY and CDR2 FYNNEI. The CDR3 consists of 11 residues. V was trimmed by 4 bases and J by 7 bases, leaving 7 bases between them. In nucleotides, the CDR3 is TGTGCCAGCAGTGCGGAGGGTGAAGCTTTCTTT. Translation gives CASSAEGEAFF.

This chain uses TRBV10-3 with TRBJ2-2, with 8 bases that match TRBD1. The CDR3 is 14 residues long. V lost 7 bases and J lost 0; bases outside the gene matches: 1. CDR1 and CDR2 from the germline V gene are ENHRY and SYGVKD. CDR3 coding DNA: TGTGCCATCAAGACAGGGGCGAACACCGGGGAGCTGTTTTTT. Translated, it gives CAIKTGANTGELFF.

The chain joins TRBV6-5 to TRBJ1-5, with D possibly TRBD1 on 6 matching bases. From germline, CDR1 is MNHEY and CDR2 SVGAGI. Trimming left V 2 bases short and J 2 bases short, with 10 bases between. The CDR3 has 15 residues. The CDR3 region has the DNA TGTGCCAGCAGTTACGGCAGGGGTGGCAATCAGCCCCAGCATTTT. Residues: CASSYGRGGNQPQHF.

The V gene is TRBV9, the J gene TRBJ2-5; no reliable D call. The CDR3 sequence is 12 residues long. CDR1 SGDLS and CDR2 YYNGEE come from the germline V gene. Trimming cost V 3 bases and J 0 bases, with 3 bases left between them. This CDR3 reads CASSANQETQYF. CDR3 bases: TGTGCCAGCAGCGCCAACCAAGAGACCCAGTACTTC.

The chain couples TRBV6-1 to TRBJ2-3; the D gene is possibly TRBD1 (6 bases). Trimming took 4 bases from V and 2 from J, leaving 25 bases between them. The length of the CDR3 is 19 residues. CDR1 and CDR2 (germline): MNHNS, SASEGT. The CDR3 is CASSVLPGHFQSHTDTQYF. The CDR3 DNA reads as TGTGCCAGCAGTGTCCTACCGGGACATTTTCAGTCCCACACAGATACGCAGTATTTT.

This clone was observed once. The chain carries TRBV7-2 and TRBJ2-3; tentatively, D is TRBD2 (6 bases). CDR1 and CDR2 (germline): SGHTA, FQGNSA. Trimming took 4 bases from V and 4 from J, leaving 18 bases between them. This CDR3 is 16 amino acids long. CDR3 nucleotide sequence: TGTGCCAGCAGCTCGAGACTAGTCAGGGCGGCAGATACGCAGTATTTT. Translation gives CASSSRLVRAADTQYF.

DNA of the CDR3: TGTGCCAGCAGCGTAGCAGGGGTAGAGCAGTTCTTC. Its protein is CASSVAGVEQFF. V usage is TRBV9 and J usage is TRBJ2-1; tentative D call: TRBD1 (6 bases). The CDR3 is made up of 12 amino acids. V was shortened by 0 bases and J by 10 bases, with 8 bases between the two germline ends. Looked up from germline, CDR1 is SGDLS and CDR2 is YYNGEE.

The J gene is TRBJ2-3, the V gene TRBV11-1; no clear D gene. The CDR3 totals 14 residues. Trimming stripped 5 bases from V and 2 bases from J, with 11 bases between. CDR1 is SGHAT, CDR2 FQDESV, per germline (reference sequence). CDR3 in amino acids: CASSLGFLTDTQYF. The CDR3 DNA reads as TGTGCCAGCAGCCTCGGGTTCCTCACAGATACGCAGTATTTT.

The chain recombines TRBV2 with TRBJ1-2, with 8 bases lining up with TRBD1. The length of the CDR3 is 14 residues. Trimming took 7 bases from V and 10 from J; bases not matched to a gene: 14. Per the germline V gene, CDR1 is SNHLY and CDR2 is FYNNEI. The CDR3 region has the DNA TGTGCCAGCAAATCAGGGGTACAGGGGGTCTCCTACACCTTC. This codes for CASKSGVQGVSYTF.

Only one count was recorded for this clone. The chain combines TRBV6-7 with TRBJ2-7, with 10 bases aligning to TRBD1. TRBV6-7 is flagged as an ORF with uncertain function. V dropped 6 bases and J dropped 3; count of bases not matched to a gene: 5. The CDR3 has 14 residues. CDR3 coding DNA: TGTGCCAGCAGACACCGGGACAGGGGCTACGAGCAGTACTTC. Its protein product is CASRHRDRGYEQYF.

V gene TRBV12-5 combines with J gene TRBJ2-1; D remains unclear. V shed 5 bases and J shed 11 bases, with 13 bases lying between them. The germline V gene encodes CDR1 LGHNT and CDR2 FRNRAP. This CDR3 region has 12 residues. The CDR3 is CASGTNYIKQFF. DNA of the CDR3: TGTGCTAGTGGTACGAACTACATCAAGCAGTTCTTC.

J is TRBJ2-6 and V is TRBV18; D unresolved. Germline V gives CDR1 KGHSH, CDR2 LQKENI. The CDR3 extends over 17 amino acids. Trimming took 2 bases from V and 0 from J, leaving 11 bases between them. The CDR3 loop reads CASSPTLSYSGANVLTF. DNA for the CDR3: TGTGCCAGCTCACCAACTTTGTCGTACTCTGGGGCCAACGTCCTGACTTTC. The variable domain in full, with the rest retrieved from reference TRBV18 and TRBJ2-6, is NAGVMQNPRHLVRRRGQEARLRCSPMKGHSHVYWYRQLPEEGLKFMVYLQKENIIDESGMPKERFSAEFPKEGPSILRIQQVVRGDSAAYFCASSPTLSYSGANVLTFGAGSRLTVL.